Presented here are 10 T cell receptor beta chains from one specimen sequenced in a study of T cell repertoires in cytomegalovirus infection. TCRdb processed the reads anew with MiXCR; each CDR3 protein has one entry. Of about 770,000 distinct CDR3 sequences listed, roughly 29% are singletons. Antigens for these TCRs are unknown. The material sequenced was cultured CD8+ T cells from PBMCs, taken from culture after CMV antigen stimulation. The origin of the receptors is a human donor in good health (CMV status not recorded). Some clones in this sample may be carry-over from other donors' samples.

About this clonotype: A much larger clone differs from this one at a single base, so this may be a read error. The chain combines TRBV7-2 with TRBJ1-1; 9 bases agree with TRBD1. Trimming took 8 bases from V and 10 from J; bases not matched to a gene: 8. From germline, CDR1 is SGHTA and CDR2 FQGNSA. The CDR3 extends over 12 amino acids. The chain's CDR3 is CASRDRGAVAFF. CDR3 bases: TGTGCCAGCCGAGACAGGGGGGCTGTAGCTTTCTTT.

This clonotype has a count of ten or more. The CDR3 nucleotides read TGTGCCAGCAGCTTGGGGCTAGCGGGATACAATGAGCAGTTCTTC. Its protein product is CASSLGLAGYNEQFF. The chain joins TRBV7-2 to TRBJ2-1; TRBD2 aligns across 9 bases. The CDR3 contains 15 residues. From germline, CDR1 is SGHTA and CDR2 FQGNSA. The J segment lost 4 bases and the V segment lost 3 bases, leaving 4 bases of the junction unmatched.

The chain couples TRBV28 to TRBJ2-5; 11 nucleotides line up with TRBD1. CDR1 MDHEN and CDR2 SYDVKM come from the germline V gene. Trimming at V came to 4 bases and at J to 3 bases, leaving 4 bases not matched to a gene. The CDR3 consists of 15 residues. CDR3 protein: CASSSGQGAEETQYF. CDR3 DNA: TGTGCCAGCAGTTCCGGACAGGGGGCGGAAGAGACCCAGTACTTC.

This clonotype appeared a few times. For the CDR3, the DNA is TGCAGTGCTAGAGTTCAGGGAAACAATCAGCCCCAGCATTTT. It codes for CSARVQGNNQPQHF. The rearrangement uses TRBV20-1 and TRBJ1-5; a weak D match, TRBD1 (5 bases). The CDR3 covers 14 residues. The germline V gene has CDR1 DFQATT and CDR2 SNEGSKA (reference sequence). The V end was cut by 1 base, the J end by 3 bases, with 10 bases between.

This clonotype was observed a handful of times. The gene calls are TRBV14 and TRBJ2-7; D is tentatively TRBD1 or TRBD2 (5 bases each). Trimming left V 8 bases short and J 3 bases short, with 14 bases between. This CDR3 is 13 amino acids long. CDR1 is SGHDN and CDR2 is FVKESK in the germline V gene. CDR3 sequence: CASSPGRHYEQYF. As DNA, the CDR3 is TGTGCCAGCTCCCCGGGACGCCACTACGAGCAGTACTTC.

This clonotype occurred many times. The gene calls are TRBV7-6 and TRBJ2-1; TRBD1 or TRBD2 may be the D gene (5 bases each). CDR3 length equals 14 residues. Trimming took 5 bases from V and 2 from J, leaving 10 bases between them. Germline CDR1 SGHVS, CDR2 FNYEAQ. The CDR3 is CASSTPGPYNEQFF. CDR3 nucleotides: TGTGCCAGCAGCACTCCGGGGCCCTACAATGAGCAGTTCTTC.

Note on this clonotype: A junction end diverges from the germline sequence, so it may reflect a read error. The chain joins TRBV7-6 to TRBJ1-2; 8 bases match TRBD1. The CDR3 totals 12 residues. Germline V lookup: CDR1 SGHVS, CDR2 FNYEAQ. CDR3 amino acids: CASSHPGGLNLF. CDR3 DNA: TGTGCCAGCAGCCACCCAGGGGGCTTGAATCTTTTC.

The table lists this clonotype with a few counts. The chain carries TRBV6-1 and TRBJ2-1; D may match TRBD1 or TRBD2 (7 bases each). In germline, CDR1 is MNHNS, CDR2 SASEGT. The ends were cut back, 1 base at V and 9 bases at J, with 16 bases in the middle. This CDR3 comprises 15 residues. The CDR3 nucleotides are TGTGCCAGCAGTGAAGAGACAGGGTGGGGGGGTGAGCAGTTCTTC. Translating it yields CASSEETGWGGEQFF.

V usage is TRBV3-1 and J usage is TRBJ1-1, with a weak D call TRBD1 (6 bases). The CDR3 sequence is 16 residues long. With 5 bases removed from V and 1 base from J, the gap between germline ends came to 17 bases. CDR1 and CDR2 (germline): LGHDT, YNNKEL (reference sequence). CDR3 sequence reads: CASSSLRGSANTEAFF. The CDR3 DNA is TGTGCCAGCAGCTCACTCAGGGGATCGGCGAACACTGAAGCTTTCTTT. Variable domain in full (rest from reference TRBV3-1 and TRBJ1-1): DTAVSQTPKYLVTQMGNDKSIKCEQNLGHDTMYWYKQDSKKFLKIMFSYNNKELIINETVPNRFSPKSPDKAHLNLHINSLELGDSAVYFCASSSLRGSANTEAFFGQGTRLTVV.

This clonotype was seen a handful of times. CDR3 protein: CASSWDRIYGYTF. Written as DNA, the CDR3 is TGTGCCAGCAGTTGGGACAGGATTTATGGCTACACCTTC. The chain uses TRBV6-1 and TRBJ1-2, with 8 bases identical to TRBD1. This CDR3 is 13 amino acids long. Germline V gives CDR1 MNHNS, CDR2 SASEGT. V shed 5 bases and J 5 bases; nucleotides not matched to a gene: 4.